This T cell receptor beta chain came from a study of blood T cell repertoires in COVID-19. For the study at large: Researchers got acute and convalescent COVID-19 samples from the United States, Italy and Spain. Sources were T cells, B-cell-depleted T cells, or PBMCs; the material itself was cDNA or gDNA.

CDR1 LGHNA and CDR2 YNFKEQ come from the germline V gene. The CDR3 is 15 amino acids. V lost 0 bases and J lost 1, with 7 bases in between. This clone showed up just a few times. Authors' analysis steps: Quantification of nucleated cells was approximated via reference gene primer amplification. Sequenced by immunoSEQ multiplex PCR; TCRdb stores in-frame clones only, minus some. That table gives V, J and clone size, and the DNA gave D and trimming. The repertoire includes about 100,000 clones, around 85% of them detected once, and around 1.9% sits in the top ten. Sequenced: peripheral blood. This receptor was identified in a woman in her 70s with active or convalescent COVID-19. This rearrangement joins TRBV4-2 to TRBJ1-5; unclear D gene. The CDR3 region has the DNA TGTGCCAGCAGCCAAGATCATAGAAGCAATCAGCCCCAGCATTTT. Amino acids: CASSQDHRSNQPQHF.